The clone carrying this T cell receptor (beta chain) came up many times. What it binds is unknown. This sample is part of a study of regulatory T cells in long-lasting Graves disease. About the study: Graves' patients with a new diagnosis had received antithyroid drugs under 3 months.

Time point indicated: newly diagnosed GD, antithyroid drugs for less than 3 months. The TCR library was prepared using RNA isolated from PBMCs. Study-wide results and limits: Patients whose Graves' disease persisted exhibited lower TCR diversity than those newly diagnosed. TRBV28, TRBJ1-2 and TRBJ2-5 were favored in persistent disease.

The authors built TCR beta libraries using iRepertoire HTBI primers and Arm-PCR of CDR3 regions. TCRdb re-called the multiplex PCR reads through MiXCR, storing one row per CDR3 protein. This table holds about 560,000 distinct CDR3 sequences, around 15% found once. V lost 3 bases to trimming and J lost 5 bases; unmatched junction nucleotides: 5. From germline, CDR1 is LGHDT and CDR2 YNNKEL (reference sequence). This CDR3 region has 15 residues. Separately, the same data were catalogued under a study of T cells in Graves' hyperthyroidism and ophthalmopathy. From that report: Also found in blood were most expanded thyroid clonotypes above 0.001.

The sequencing used peripheral blood mononuclear cells (PBMCs), collected at new diagnosis, from a patient treated with antithyroid drugs. The V call is TRBV3-1, the J call TRBJ1-5; 9 positions match TRBD1. This TCR derives from a man aged 18-30 years with Graves disease. CDR3 bases: TGTGCCAGCAGCCAGGGGACAGGGATCGATCAGCCCCAGCATTTT. Amino acid sequence: CASSQGTGIDQPQHF.